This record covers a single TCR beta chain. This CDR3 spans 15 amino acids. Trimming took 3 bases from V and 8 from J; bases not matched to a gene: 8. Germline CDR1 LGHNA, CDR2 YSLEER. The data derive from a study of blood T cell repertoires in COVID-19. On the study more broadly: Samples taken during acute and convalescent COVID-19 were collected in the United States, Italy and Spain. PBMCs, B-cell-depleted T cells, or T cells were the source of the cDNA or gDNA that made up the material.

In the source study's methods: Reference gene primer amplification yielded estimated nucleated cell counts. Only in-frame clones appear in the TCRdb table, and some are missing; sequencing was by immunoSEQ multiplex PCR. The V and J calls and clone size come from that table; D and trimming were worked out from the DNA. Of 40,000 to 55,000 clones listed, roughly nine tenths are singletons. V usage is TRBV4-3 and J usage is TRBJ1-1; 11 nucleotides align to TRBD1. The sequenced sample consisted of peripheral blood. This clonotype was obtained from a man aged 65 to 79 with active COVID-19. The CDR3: CASSQDGTGGSEAFF. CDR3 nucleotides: TGCGCCAGCAGCCAGGACGGGACAGGGGGGTCAGAAGCTTTCTTT.